This record covers a single T cell receptor beta chain. Profiling relied on immunoSEQ multiplex PCR, and the TCRdb table lists in-frame clones only, not all of them. The sample holds about 210,000 clones; 90% to 95% are singletons and the top ten take approximately 1.5%. These data originate in a study of T cell responses to AZD1222 COVID-19 vaccine. Trimming removed 0 bases from V and 10 bases from J, with 7 bases in between. This CDR3 comprises 13 residues. In germline, CDR1 is LNHDA, CDR2 SQIVND (reference sequence). The J gene is TRBJ1-6, the V gene TRBV19; no definite D call. The sequences come from peripheral blood, collected 28 days after the second dose of the MenACWY control vaccine. This clonotype was obtained from an adult who received the MenACWY meningococcal vaccine as a control. CDR3 region: CASSIDHWSPLHF. DNA for the CDR3: TGTGCCAGTAGTATAGATCATTGGTCACCCCTCCACTTT.